A selection of T cell receptor beta chains follows, all from one sample in a study of blood T cell repertoires in COVID-19. Assay used: immunoSEQ multiplex PCR; TCRdb lists only in-frame clones, some missing. The sample contains under 500,000 clones, around 89% of which appear only once. The sequenced material came from PBMCs or T cells enriched from blood (not recorded which). The receptors here all came from a man aged 30 to 39 who had recovered from COVID-19. CDR3s include the opening cysteine and the closing phenylalanine or tryptophan. The D gene is left open where the match is weak. Clone size appears in some rows only: once, few, many, or a class for an expanded clone.

V	size	D	J	CDR3	DNA
TRBV3-1/TRBV3-2	-	TRBD1	TRBJ2-7	CASSQTGQGIYEQYF	TGTGCCAGCAGCCAAACGGGACAGGGGATCTACGAGCAGTACTTC
TRBV28	-	TRBD1	TRBJ1-6	CASSSRTGKNSPLHF	TGTGCCAGCAGTTCCCGGACAGGGAAGAATTCACCCCTCCACTTT
TRBV6-6	-	TRBD1	TRBJ1-5	CASSRHRDRGREQPQHF	TGTGCCAGCAGTCGCCACCGGGACAGGGGGCGTGAGCAGCCCCAGCATTTT
TRBV10-3	-	-	TRBJ2-1	CAISVSEGTEQFF	TGTGCCATCAGTGTTTCCGAGGGTACTGAGCAGTTCTTC
TRBV10-3	-	TRBD2	TRBJ2-3	CAISGPGLADTQYF	TGTGCCATCAGTGGGCCGGGACTAGCGGATACGCAGTATTTT
TRBV2	-	TRBD2	TRBJ2-5	CASSGGWETQYF	TGTGCCAGCAGCGGGGGGTGGGAGACCCAGTACTTC
TRBV7-2	-	-	TRBJ1-1	CASSSFSITEAFF	TGTGCCAGCAGCTCGTTTAGCATCACTGAAGCTTTCTTT
TRBV5-5	-	-	TRBJ2-7	CASSLAGGAASYEQYF	TGTGCCAGCAGCCTCGCTGGGGGGGCGGCAAGCTACGAGCAGTACTTC
TRBV21-1	-	-	TRBJ1-3	CASNCRGRGRSGNTIYF	TGTGCCAGCAACTGCCGGGGCAGGGGAAGGTCTGGAAACACCATATATTTT
TRBV12-3/TRBV12-4	-	-	TRBJ1-2	CASSTGKPLGYTF	TGTGCCAGCAGCACCGGGAAGCCTTTGGGCTACACCTTC
TRBV6-6	few	-	TRBJ2-5	CASSYRFRFETQYF	TGTGCCAGCAGTTACCGGTTTCGCTTTGAGACCCAGTACTTC
TRBV12-3/TRBV12-4	-	-	TRBJ1-1	CASSPLEAFF	TGTGCCAGCAGCCCCCTGGAAGCTTTCTTT
TRBV5-4	-	-	TRBJ2-3	CASSLVGLYTDTQYF	TGTGCCAGCAGTCTGGTGGGACTTTACACAGATACGCAGTATTTT
TRBV28	-	-	TRBJ1-6	CASSFGQNYSPLHF	TGTGCCAGCAGTTTCGGACAGAATTATTCACCCCTCCACTTT
TRBV15	-	-	TRBJ1-1	CATSRDRGGTEAFF	TGTGCCACCAGCAGAGATAGAGGGGGCACTGAAGCTTTCTTT
TRBV15	-	-	TRBJ2-2	CATSRDPTGYTGELFF	TGTGCCACCAGCAGAGATCCTACAGGGTACACCGGGGAGCTGTTTTTT
TRBV27	-	TRBD1	TRBJ1-6	CASSLRARPGGSSNSPLHF	TGTGCCAGCAGTTTAAGGGCCCGGCCAGGGGGCTCCAGTAATTCACCCCTCCACTTT
TRBV5-5	-	TRBD1	TRBJ1-1	CASSRTGTGVRVNTEAFF	TGTGCCAGCAGCAGGACGGGGACAGGGGTTAGGGTGAACACTGAAGCTTTCTTT
TRBV10-3	-	-	TRBJ1-2	CATRPKMEGYTF	TGTGCCACCCGGCCGAAGATGGAGGGCTACACCTTC
TRBV11-2	-	-	TRBJ2-1	CASSLAVYNEQFF	TGTGCCAGCAGCTTAGCGGTCTACAATGAGCAGTTCTTC
TRBV5-1	-	TRBD1	TRBJ1-4	CASSTGQINEKLFF	TGCGCCAGCAGCACGGGACAGATTAATGAAAAACTGTTTTTT
TRBV19	-	-	TRBJ2-2	CASSAGWGGGELFF	TGTGCCAGTAGTGCCGGGTGGGGCGGCGGGGAGCTGTTTTTT
TRBV3-1/TRBV3-2	-	-	TRBJ2-2	CASSPPSGTPQTGELFF	TGTGCCAGCAGCCCCCCTTCCGGGACACCACAAACCGGGGAGCTGTTTTTT
TRBV5-1	-	-	TRBJ1-1	CASSLLLSVDMNTEAFF	TGCGCCAGCAGCCTCCTCCTTAGTGTAGATATGAACACTGAAGCTTTCTTT
TRBV27	-	TRBD1	TRBJ1-5	CASSSGQTSNQPQHF	TGTGCCAGCAGTTCGGGACAGACTAGCAATCAGCCCCAGCATTTT
TRBV5-1	once	TRBD2	TRBJ2-1	CASSWEGTSGGNEQFF	TGCGCCAGCAGCTGGGAAGGGACTAGCGGGGGCAATGAGCAGTTCTTC
TRBV20-1	-	TRBD1	TRBJ2-7	CSASGDSYEQYF	TGCAGTGCCAGTGGGGACAGCTACGAGCAGTACTTC
TRBV7-9	-	TRBD1	TRBJ1-2	CASSLGTGVHGYTF	TGTGCCAGCAGCTTAGGGACAGGGGTTCATGGCTACACCTTC
TRBV3-1/TRBV3-2	-	-	TRBJ2-1	CASSQDLLAEQFF	TGTGCCAGCAGCCAAGATCTTCTCGCGGAGCAGTTCTTC
TRBV4-1	-	-	TRBJ1-6	CASSLDKTSPLHF	TGCGCCAGCAGCCTTGACAAGACGTCACCCCTCCACTTT
TRBV28	-	TRBD1	TRBJ1-3	CASTAPGQSSGNTIYF	TGTGCCAGCACGGCCCCGGGACAGAGCTCTGGAAACACCATATATTTT
TRBV7-9	-	-	TRBJ1-1	CASSLQGLLNTEAFF	TGTGCCAGCAGCTTACAAGGACTGCTGAACACTGAAGCTTTCTTT
TRBV29-1	-	TRBD2	TRBJ2-2	CSVLNRASGRAEGTGELFF	TGCAGCGTCCTAAACCGGGCTAGCGGGAGGGCCGAGGGCACCGGGGAGCTGTTTTTT
TRBV28	-	-	TRBJ2-5	CASRQPLGIVYF	TGTGCCAGCAGACAACCCCTGGGCATTGTGTACTTC
TRBV2	few	-	TRBJ2-1	CASRLRDKETGEQFF	TGTGCCAGCAGACTCCGGGACAAGGAAACGGGGGAGCAGTTCTTC
TRBV13	-	-	TRBJ1-2	CASTRDYGYTF	TGTGCCAGTACACGGGACTATGGCTACACCTTC
TRBV7-3	-	-	TRBJ1-3	CASSLRGGSGNTIYF	TGTGCCAGCAGCTTAAGAGGGGGCTCTGGAAACACCATATATTTT
TRBV18	once	TRBD1	TRBJ1-2	CASSPGQGGYGYTF	TGTGCCAGCTCACCCGGACAGGGTGGCTATGGCTACACCTTC
TRBV28	-	TRBD2	TRBJ2-1	CASSYRLAGGLNEQFF	TGTGCCAGCAGTTACAGACTAGCGGGAGGGCTAAATGAGCAGTTCTTC
TRBV11-2	-	-	TRBJ2-7	CASSLSLEGNYEQYF	TGTGCCAGCAGCTTATCTTTAGAGGGAAACTACGAGCAGTACTTC
TRBV30	few	TRBD1	TRBJ1-4	CACATGGKVGKLFF	TGTGCCTGTGCAACAGGGGGTAAAGTTGGGAAACTGTTTTTT
TRBV27	-	TRBD2	TRBJ2-2	CASSYPSAGGPGGELFF	TGTGCCAGCAGTTACCCCTCGGCGGGAGGGCCGGGCGGGGAGCTGTTTTTT
TRBV3-1/TRBV3-2	-	-	TRBJ1-1	CASSQDVFMNTEAFF	TGTGCCAGCAGCCAAGATGTGTTCATGAACACTGAAGCTTTCTTT
TRBV29-1	-	-	TRBJ2-5	CSVDLGGSGQETQYF	TGCAGCGTTGATTTGGGTGGGTCAGGGCAAGAGACCCAGTACTTC
TRBV19	few	-	TRBJ1-4	CASSLGHTNEKLFF	TGTGCCAGTAGTTTAGGACATACTAATGAAAAACTGTTTTTT
TRBV9	once	-	TRBJ2-1	CASSVAGDSLSYNEQFF	TGTGCCAGCAGCGTAGCGGGGGACAGCCTCTCCTACAATGAGCAGTTCTTC